These 10 T cell receptor beta chains were sequenced from one sample in a study of CD8 T cells in ankylosing spondylitis. Study results and caveats: What seemed typical of ankylosing spondylitis blood was a TCR beta motif built from about 8 highly homologous variants.

MiXCR, run by TCRdb on the 5' RACE reads, gives a single entry per CDR3 protein. The repertoire holds a few hundred thousand distinct CDR3 sequences, with roughly 8% as singletons. For these TCRs, the target antigens are not known. The specimen was blood, either unsorted or a sorted T cell fraction (not recorded which). The receptors were gathered from a male donor with ankylosing spondylitis.

V gene TRBV7-9 combines with J gene TRBJ1-1; the D gene is possibly TRBD1 (6 bases). V was clipped by 8 bases and J by 3 bases, with 22 bases between them. The CDR3 length is 16 residues. Looked up from germline, CDR1 is SEHNR and CDR2 is FQNEAQ (reference sequence). Here the CDR3 reads CASSSVGTTSHTEAFF. The CDR3 DNA reads TGTGCCAGCTCGTCCGTTGGGACAACCTCTCACACTGAAGCTTTCTTT.

This clonotype turned up a few times. CDR3 coding DNA: TGTGCCAGCAGCTCGGACAGGCCTCCCAAAAACATTCAGTACTTC. Amino acids: CASSSDRPPKNIQYF. J is TRBJ2-4 and V is TRBV7-9; 7 bases map to TRBD1. V lost 4 bases and J lost 2; bases outside the gene matches: 5. The CDR3 spans 15 residues. Germline V gene lookup returns CDR1 SEHNR and CDR2 FQNEAQ (reference sequence).

This clonotype was recorded at least ten times. Here the CDR3 reads CSVEGHPPRYNEQFF. CDR3 DNA sequence: TGCAGCGTTGAAGGGCACCCGCCCAGGTACAATGAGCAGTTCTTC. The rearrangement uses TRBV29-1 and TRBJ2-1; D uncertain. V was trimmed by 1 base and J by 4 bases, leaving 14 bases between them. CDR1 and CDR2 (germline): SQVTM, ANQGSEA. The CDR3 consists of 15 residues.

This clonotype has more than one count but fewer than ten. The chain employs TRBV12-3 or TRBV12-4 and TRBJ2-7; weak D call: TRBD2 (5 bases). V gave up 3 bases and J gave up 2 bases, with 17 bases separating them. The CDR3 has 16 residues. The CDR3 loop reads CASSLFRGSAPYEQYF. CDR3 sequence (DNA): TGTGCCAGCAGTTTGTTTCGTGGGAGCGCTCCCTACGAGCAGTACTTC.

This sequence joins TRBV7-9 and TRBJ2-7; no firm D call. The CDR3 length is 14 residues. Germline CDR1 reads SEHNR; CDR2 reads FQNEAQ (reference sequence). The V end was cut by 0 bases, the J end by 6 bases, with 12 bases between. CDR3 nucleotide sequence: TGTGCCAGCAGCTTAGCCGTCCTGCATGGCGAGCAGTACTTC. Translation gives CASSLAVLHGEQYF.

This clonotype came up many times. The gene calls are TRBV7-9 and TRBJ1-4; 8 positions match TRBD1. This CDR3 has 16 residues. Germline assignment: CDR1 SEHNR and CDR2 FQNEAQ (reference sequence). Unmatched junction bases numbered 3, after V lost 3 bases and J lost 0 bases. The CDR3 sequence: CASSLTGAATNEKLFF. In DNA, the CDR3 is TGTGCCAGCAGCTTGACAGGGGCTGCAACTAATGAAAAACTGTTTTTT. The entire variable domain, with the rest obtained from reference TRBV7-9 and TRBJ1-4, is as follows: DTGVSQNPRHKITKRGQNVTFRCDPISEHNRLYWYRQTLGQGPEFLTYFQNEAQLEKSRLLSDRFSAERPKGSFSTLEIQRTEQGDSAMYLCASSLTGAATNEKLFFGSGTQLSVL.

This clonotype showed up just a few times. The genes are TRBV5-1 and TRBJ1-6; D is perhaps TRBD1 (5 bases). The CDR3 is made up of 17 amino acids. Trimming pared 6 bases from V and 0 bases from J, leaving 16 bases between. Germline CDR1 SGHRS, CDR2 YFSETQ. CDR3 sequence: CASKMGGTSSYNSPLHF. In DNA, the CDR3 is TGCGCCAGCAAGATGGGAGGGACCAGCTCCTATAATTCACCCCTCCACTTT.

The chain carries TRBV5-1 and TRBJ1-4; unclear D gene. CDR3 length: 15 amino acids. In germline, CDR1 is SGHRS, CDR2 YFSETQ. V dropped 0 bases and J dropped 3 bases, with 9 bases sitting between them. The CDR3 loop is CASSLGSDANEKLFF. As DNA, the CDR3 is TGCGCCAGCAGCTTGGGGTCAGATGCTAATGAAAAACTGTTTTTT.

In DNA form, the CDR3 reads TGTGCCAGCAGCTTGGGTCGCCCAGGTTTGACTGGGCAGTACTTC. Translating it yields CASSLGRPGLTGQYF. This chain uses TRBV7-2 with TRBJ2-7; D is uncertain. Germline CDR1 is SGHTA and CDR2 is FQGNSA. Trimming removed 3 bases from V and 9 bases from J, with 21 bases in between. The CDR3 loop spans 15 amino acids.

The rearrangement joins TRBV7-3 to TRBJ2-2; the D gene is possibly TRBD2 (7 bases). The CDR3 consists of 16 residues. V shed 7 bases and J shed 1 base, with 16 bases lying between them. Germline V CDR1 and CDR2: SGHTA, FQGTGA. The CDR3 here is CASKGGGGRNTGELFF. The CDR3, as DNA: TGTGCCAGCAAGGGGGGGGGCGGCCGGAACACCGGGGAGCTGTTTTTT.